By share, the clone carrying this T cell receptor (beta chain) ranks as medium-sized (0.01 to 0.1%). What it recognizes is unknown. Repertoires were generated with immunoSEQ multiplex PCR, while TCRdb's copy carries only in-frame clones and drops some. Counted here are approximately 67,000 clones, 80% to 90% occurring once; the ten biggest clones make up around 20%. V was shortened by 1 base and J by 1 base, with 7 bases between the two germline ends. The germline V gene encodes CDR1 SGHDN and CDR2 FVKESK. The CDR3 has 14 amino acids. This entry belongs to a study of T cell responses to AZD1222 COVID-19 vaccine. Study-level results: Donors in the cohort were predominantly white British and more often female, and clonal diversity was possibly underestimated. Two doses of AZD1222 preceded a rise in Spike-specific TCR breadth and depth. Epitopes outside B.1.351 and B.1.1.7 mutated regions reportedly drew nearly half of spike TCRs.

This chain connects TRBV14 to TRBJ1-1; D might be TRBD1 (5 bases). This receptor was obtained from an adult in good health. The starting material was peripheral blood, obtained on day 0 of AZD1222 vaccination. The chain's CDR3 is CASSQVGGNTEAFF. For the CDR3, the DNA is TGTGCCAGCAGCCAAGTGGGGGGGAACACTGAAGCTTTCTTT.